A single sample gave rise to the 25 T cell receptor beta chains below, sequenced in a study of blood T cell repertoires in COVID-19. Profiled with immunoSEQ multiplex PCR; TCRdb holds only in-frame clones, not every one. Of some 290,000 clones listed, 85% to 90% are singletons. Sequenced: PBMCs or T cells enriched from blood (not recorded which). The receptor set was obtained from a young woman who had recovered from COVID-19.

The chain recombines TRBV6-5 with TRBJ1-6; D possibly corresponds to TRBD1 (5 bases). CDR3 length: 15 amino acids. CDR1 and CDR2 from the germline V gene are MNHEY and SVGAGI. Trimming shortened V by 2 bases and J by 9 bases, and 14 bases separated the two germline ends. The CDR3 reads CASSYDSLLGSPLHF. DNA for the CDR3: TGTGCCAGCAGTTACGACAGCCTATTGGGTTCACCCCTCCACTTT.

The chain joins TRBV11-2 to TRBJ1-4; 8 bases match TRBD1. Germline CDR1 is SGHAT and CDR2 is FQNNGV. This CDR3 is 15 amino acids long. V lost 2 bases and J lost 8; bases outside the gene matches: 7. The CDR3 spells CASSLFDRGPEKLFF. CDR3 nucleotides: TGTGCCAGCAGCTTATTCGACAGGGGCCCGGAAAAACTGTTTTTT.

The chain is built from TRBV4-1 and TRBJ2-7; 13 nucleotides align to TRBD2. CDR1 and CDR2 (germline): MGHRA, YSYEKL. V was clipped by 4 bases and J by 3 bases; unmatched bases: 3. The CDR3 runs 15 residues. The CDR3 coding sequence is TGCGCCAGCAGCCTCGGGACTAGCGGGAACTACGAGCAGTACTTC. Its protein product is CASSLGTSGNYEQYF.

This chain links TRBV27 with TRBJ1-5, with TRBD1 as a possible D gene (6 bases). In germline, CDR1 is MNHEY, CDR2 SMNVEV (reference sequence). Deletions cut 4 bases from V and 4 bases from J, with 8 bases between. The length of the CDR3 is 13 residues. CDR3 protein: CASSYGQNQPQHF. The CDR3 nucleotides are TGTGCCAGCAGTTATGGACAGAATCAGCCCCAGCATTTT.

Only a few counts were recorded for this clone. The rearrangement uses TRBV5-1 and TRBJ2-7, with D uncertain. This CDR3 contains 13 residues. V was shortened by 0 bases and J by 2 bases, with 6 bases between the two germline ends. Germline V gene sequence: CDR1 SGHRS, CDR2 YFSETQ. The CDR3 protein is CASSLERAYEQYF. In DNA, the CDR3 is TGCGCCAGCAGCTTGGAACGAGCCTACGAGCAGTACTTC.

This chain links TRBV6-2 or TRBV6-3 with TRBJ2-1; D might be TRBD1 (6 bases). CDR3 length equals 18 residues. CDR1 MNHEY and CDR2 SVGEGT come from the germline V gene. V lost 4 bases to trimming and J lost 0 bases, with 19 bases between them. The CDR3 loop reads CASSFTTIGQSSYNEQFF. DNA for the CDR3: TGTGCCAGCAGTTTCACAACGATAGGACAGAGCTCCTACAATGAGCAGTTCTTC.

The chain links TRBV28 to TRBJ2-3, with D maybe TRBD1 (6 bases). The V gene lost 3 bases and the J gene lost 2 bases, with 12 bases spanning the gap. The CDR3 is made up of 15 amino acids. Germline CDR1 is MDHEN and CDR2 is SYDVKM. The CDR3 region has the DNA TGTGCCAGCAGTTTTGCGACAGGACACACAGATACGCAGTATTTT. Its protein is CASSFATGHTDTQYF.

The gene calls are TRBV7-9 and TRBJ2-3; D gene unclear. The germline gives CDR1 SEHNR, CDR2 FQNEAQ (reference sequence). The CDR3 spans 14 residues. V was clipped by 5 bases and J by 2 bases, with 11 bases between them. The CDR3 protein is CASSSFRYTDTQYF. CDR3 in DNA: TGTGCCAGCAGCAGCTTTCGTTACACAGATACGCAGTATTTT.

V gene TRBV3-1 (or the pseudogene TRBV3-2) combines with J gene TRBJ1-3; D is undetermined. Trimming left V 0 bases short and J 2 bases short, with 8 bases between. The CDR3 runs to 15 residues. Germline V gives CDR1 LGHDT, CDR2 YNNKEL (reference sequence). CDR3: CASSQDHGAGNTIYF. CDR3 DNA: TGTGCCAGCAGCCAAGATCACGGGGCTGGAAACACCATATATTTT.

This clone appeared a few times. This chain links TRBV4-2 with TRBJ2-4; weak D call: TRBD2 (7 bases). The CDR3 runs to 15 residues. The germline CDR1 and CDR2 sequences are LGHNA and YNFKEQ. Trimming cost V 4 bases and J 9 bases, with 19 bases left between them. Written as DNA, the CDR3 is TGTGCCAGCAGCCCAGGCTTAGGGGGGGTCGCCATTCAGTACTTC. Protein product: CASSPGLGGVAIQYF.

The J gene is TRBJ2-7, the V gene TRBV9; tentative D call: TRBD2 (6 bases). V dropped 0 bases and J dropped 3 bases, with 13 bases sitting between them. CDR3 length: 15 residues. The germline V gene encodes CDR1 SGDLS and CDR2 YYNGEE. The CDR3 coding sequence is TGTGCCAGCAGCGTAGCCGGGACTGCCGGCTACGAGCAGTACTTC. Its protein product is CASSVAGTAGYEQYF.

The table lists this clone with a few counts. The chain has TRBV27 and TRBJ2-7, with 8 bases identical to TRBD2. The CDR3 is 13 amino acids. V dropped 8 bases and J dropped 3; count of bases not matched to a gene: 6. In germline, CDR1 is MNHEY, CDR2 SMNVEV (reference sequence). CDR3 protein: CASRRTSSYEQYF. CDR3 coding DNA: TGTGCCAGCCGCCGGACTAGCAGCTACGAGCAGTACTTC.

This chain links TRBV6-5 with TRBJ1-2, with TRBD1 identical over 7 bases. CDR1 and CDR2 from the germline V gene are MNHEY and SVGAGI. This CDR3 has 15 residues. With V trimmed by 2 bases and J by 8 bases, 11 bases remained unmatched. This chain's CDR3 is CASSYTWTGGRGYTF. The CDR3, as DNA: TGTGCCAGCAGTTACACATGGACAGGAGGGCGCGGCTACACCTTC.

V is TRBV9 and J is TRBJ1-2; weak D call: TRBD1 (6 bases). Trimming shortened V by 0 bases and J by 3 bases, and 9 bases separated the two germline ends. The CDR3 is made up of 14 amino acids. Germline V gives CDR1 SGDLS, CDR2 YYNGEE. In nucleotides, the CDR3 is TGTGCCAGCAGCGTAGGGGACACCTACTATGGCTACACCTTC. Amino acids: CASSVGDTYYGYTF.

The chain has TRBV28 and TRBJ2-7; 8 bases fit TRBD2. Germline values: CDR1 MDHEN, CDR2 SYDVKM. After removal of 6 bases from V and 2 bases from J, the junction contained 9 bases not matched to a gene. The CDR3 spans 15 residues. The CDR3: CASRESGSPPYEQYF. CDR3 nucleotide sequence: TGTGCCAGCAGGGAGAGCGGGAGTCCCCCCTACGAGCAGTACTTC.

The genes are TRBV2 and TRBJ2-4; 11 nucleotides line up with TRBD2. The CDR3 covers 15 residues. In germline, CDR1 is SNHLY, CDR2 FYNNEI. With 1 base clipped from V and 6 bases from J, the junction kept 2 bases outside the gene matches. CDR3 amino acids: CASSEVLAGANIQYF. In nucleotides, the CDR3 is TGTGCCAGCAGTGAAGTACTAGCGGGAGCAAACATTCAGTACTTC.

The J gene is TRBJ2-7, the V gene TRBV4-2; D might be TRBD2 (5 bases). The V gene's germline CDR1 is LGHNA and CDR2 YNFKEQ. Trimming cost V 4 bases and J 5 bases, with 9 bases left between them. The CDR3 extends over 12 amino acids. CDR3 bases: TGTGCCAGCAGCCCACAGCGGAACGAGCAGTACTTC. As protein: CASSPQRNEQYF.

This chain links TRBV5-1 with TRBJ2-5; D gene unclear. CDR3 length: 14 residues. Germline-derived CDR1 and CDR2 are SGHRS and YFSETQ. V gave up 0 bases and J gave up 5 bases, with 11 bases separating them. The DNA of the CDR3 is TGCGCCAGCAGCTTGGTACCAGGAAGGGAGACCCAGTACTTC. Translating it yields CASSLVPGRETQYF.

The chain has TRBV9 and TRBJ1-3; maybe TRBD1 (5 bases). Germline V gives CDR1 SGDLS, CDR2 YYNGEE. CDR3 length: 13 residues. V was pared by 3 bases and J by 9 bases, with 13 bases between. The CDR3 loop reads CASSEPPGGTIYF. Here the CDR3 DNA reads TGTGCCAGCAGCGAGCCCCCCGGGGGCACCATATATTTT.

This clone has more than one count but fewer than ten. This chain connects TRBV5-1 to TRBJ2-7; tentatively, D is TRBD2 (6 bases). The CDR3 totals 13 residues. Trimming pared 4 bases from V and 1 base from J, leaving 9 bases between. Germline values: CDR1 SGHRS, CDR2 YFSETQ. The CDR3 DNA follows: TGCGCCAGCAGCCATCTAGCGTCCTACGAGCAGTACTTC. Its translation: CASSHLASYEQYF.

The J gene is TRBJ1-2, the V gene TRBV19, with D maybe TRBD1 (5 bases). This CDR3 has 15 amino acids. Deletions cut 1 base from V and 4 bases from J, with 13 bases between. CDR1 LNHDA and CDR2 SQIVND come from the germline V gene (reference sequence). The DNA for the CDR3 is TGTGCCAGTAGTATAGGGGCAGGGTCACGCTATGGCTACACCTTC. Translated, it gives CASSIGAGSRYGYTF.

This chain links TRBV6-1 with TRBJ2-3, with a weak D call TRBD2 (7 bases). With 3 bases removed from V and 5 bases from J, the gap between germline ends came to 15 bases. The CDR3 extends over 15 amino acids. The germline V gene has CDR1 MNHNS and CDR2 SASEGT. The CDR3 nucleotides read TGTGCCAGCAGTGACCCATCCGGGGGGCGAGATACGCAGTATTTT. Its protein product is CASSDPSGGRDTQYF.

The chain recombines TRBV7-9 with TRBJ2-7; 15 bases fit TRBD2. V lost 5 bases to trimming and J lost 3 bases; unmatched junction nucleotides: 14. The germline V gene has CDR1 SEHNR and CDR2 FQNEAQ (reference sequence). CDR3 length equals 19 residues. This CDR3 reads CASSPGLAGGPSLIYEQYF. The DNA for the CDR3 is TGTGCCAGCAGCCCCGGACTAGCGGGAGGGCCGTCCCTTATCTACGAGCAGTACTTC.

CDR3 region: CASNQLAGNQPQHF. DNA of the CDR3: TGTGCCAGCAACCAACTGGCGGGTAATCAGCCCCAGCATTTT. The chain has TRBV6-5 and TRBJ1-5; D call uncertain. Trimming removed 7 bases at V and 4 bases at J, with 14 bases between. Per germline, CDR1 MNHEY and CDR2 SVGAGI. This CDR3 is built from 14 residues.

The chain links TRBV6-5 to TRBJ1-2; no firm D call. With 3 bases removed from V and 4 bases from J, the gap between germline ends came to 12 bases. Germline-derived CDR1 and CDR2 are MNHEY and SVGAGI. This CDR3 region has 14 residues. CDR3 sequence (DNA): TGTGCCAGCAGTTATTCCCACGGGGTCTATGGCTACACCTTC. Its protein is CASSYSHGVYGYTF.